The present T cell receptor (beta chain) was sequenced within a study of blood T cells in healthy people across ages. The overall study: Through template switching, about one barcoded beta molecule was captured per two T cells, as measured in model experiments.

This clonotype was counted between two and nine times. The target antigen is unknown. Sample-barcoded 5' priming and a J-beta primer mix drove a second PCR of 7 to 11 cycles. TCRdb itself ran the 5' RACE reads through MiXCR, one entry per CDR3 protein. The sample carries 1.5 million to 2 million distinct CDR3 sequences, 49% recorded once. Findings and caveats of the study: Both naive CD4+ cell counts and diversity were greater in long-lived donors than in aged donors.

Sequencing input: blood. The sequence derives from a woman aged 40 to 49 in good health.

The CDR3 nucleotides are TGCAGTGCTTGTAAGCCCGGCCCCTACAATGAGCAGTACTTC. This translates into CSACKPGPYNEQYF. The genes are TRBV20-1 and TRBJ2-5; no firm D call. Germline lookup yields CDR1 DFQATT and CDR2 SNEGSKA (reference sequence). V lost 5 bases and J lost 11, with 24 bases in between. The CDR3 consists of 14 residues.